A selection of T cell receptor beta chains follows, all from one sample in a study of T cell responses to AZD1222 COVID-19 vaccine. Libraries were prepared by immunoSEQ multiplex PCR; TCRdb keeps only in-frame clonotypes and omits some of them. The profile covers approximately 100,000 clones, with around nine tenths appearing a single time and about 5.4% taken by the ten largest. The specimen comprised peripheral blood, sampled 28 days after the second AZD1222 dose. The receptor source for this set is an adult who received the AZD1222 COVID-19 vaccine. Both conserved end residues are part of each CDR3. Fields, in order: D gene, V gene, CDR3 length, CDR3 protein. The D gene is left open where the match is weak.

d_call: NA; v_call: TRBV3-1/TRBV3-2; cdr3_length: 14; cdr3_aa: CASSQDFGLREAFF
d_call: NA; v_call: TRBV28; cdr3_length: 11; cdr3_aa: CASQARDGYTF
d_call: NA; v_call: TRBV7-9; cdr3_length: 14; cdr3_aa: CASSLLAYQETQYF
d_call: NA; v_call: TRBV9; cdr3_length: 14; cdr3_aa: CASSVAGGAEKLFF
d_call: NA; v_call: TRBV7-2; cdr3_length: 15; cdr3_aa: CASSLVLHTNSPLHF
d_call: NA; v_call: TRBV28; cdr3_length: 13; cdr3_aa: CASSLVGGLPQHF
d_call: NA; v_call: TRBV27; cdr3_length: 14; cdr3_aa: CASRFLGDTGELFF
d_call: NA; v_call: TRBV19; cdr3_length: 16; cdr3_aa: CASSTRTAGANYGYTF
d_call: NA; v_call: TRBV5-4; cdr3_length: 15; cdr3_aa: CASSLDRLSGNTIYF
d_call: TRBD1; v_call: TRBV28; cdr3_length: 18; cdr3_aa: CASSLKTGTGFWNSPLHF
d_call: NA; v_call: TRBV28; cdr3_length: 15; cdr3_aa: CASSLVRAGDYGYTF
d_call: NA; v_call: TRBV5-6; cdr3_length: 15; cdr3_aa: CASSRIGGDNEKLFF
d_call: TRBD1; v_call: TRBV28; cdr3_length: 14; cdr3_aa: CASSLGQGGDEQFF
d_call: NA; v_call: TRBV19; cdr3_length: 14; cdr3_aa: CASSRPDRNTEAFF
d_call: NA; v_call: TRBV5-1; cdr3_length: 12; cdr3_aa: CASSLEVVGYTF
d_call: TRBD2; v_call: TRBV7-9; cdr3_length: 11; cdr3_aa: CASRLAGEQFF
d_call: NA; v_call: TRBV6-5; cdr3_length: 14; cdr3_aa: CASSYGGTGQPQHF
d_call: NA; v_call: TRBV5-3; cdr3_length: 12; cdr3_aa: CARSRGEKGYTF
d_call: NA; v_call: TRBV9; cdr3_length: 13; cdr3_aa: CASSILEGDSQHF
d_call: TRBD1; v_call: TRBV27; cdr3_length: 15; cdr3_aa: CASSPGTGPYNEQFF
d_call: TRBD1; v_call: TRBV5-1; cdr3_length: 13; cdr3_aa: CASSFTGVTEAFF
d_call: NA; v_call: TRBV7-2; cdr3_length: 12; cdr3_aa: CASSQRLYGYTF
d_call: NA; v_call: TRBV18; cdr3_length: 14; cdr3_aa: CASSLGHMNTEAFF
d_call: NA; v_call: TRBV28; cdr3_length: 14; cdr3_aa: CASSSTGTYYEQYF
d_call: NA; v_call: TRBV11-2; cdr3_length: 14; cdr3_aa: CASSLDGRAGGYTF
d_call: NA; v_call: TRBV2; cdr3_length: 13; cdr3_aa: CASSEDLYGNQFF
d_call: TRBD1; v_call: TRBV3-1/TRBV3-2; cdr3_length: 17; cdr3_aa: CASSPRQGAKAKNIQYF
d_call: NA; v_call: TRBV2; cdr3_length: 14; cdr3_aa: CASLTVKTNTEAFF
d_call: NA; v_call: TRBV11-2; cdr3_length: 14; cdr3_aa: CASSWGPAGNTIYF
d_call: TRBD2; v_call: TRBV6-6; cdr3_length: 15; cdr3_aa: CASSSSRGGKETQYF
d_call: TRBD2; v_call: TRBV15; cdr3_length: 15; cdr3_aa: CATSRDRGGTDTQYF
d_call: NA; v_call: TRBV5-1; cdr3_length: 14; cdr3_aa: CASSLARGPNEQFF
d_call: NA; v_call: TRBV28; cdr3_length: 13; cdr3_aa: CASTLEVPYEQYF
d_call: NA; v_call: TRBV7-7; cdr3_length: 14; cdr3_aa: CASSPGTAGNTIYF
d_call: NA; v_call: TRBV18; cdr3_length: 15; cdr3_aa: CASSPQTDPNTEAFF
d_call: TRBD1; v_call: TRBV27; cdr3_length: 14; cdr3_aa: CASSRGQRDYGYTF
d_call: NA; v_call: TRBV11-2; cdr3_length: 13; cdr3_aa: CASSQSVNQPQHF
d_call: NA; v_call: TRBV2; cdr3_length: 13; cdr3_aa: CASKENYNSPLHF
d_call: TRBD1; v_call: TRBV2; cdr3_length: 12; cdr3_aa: CATKGGPYEQYF